These T cell receptor beta chains were read from a single sample in a study of T cell changes during pregnancy in multiple sclerosis. The repertoire was sequenced with immunoSEQ multiplex PCR; TCRdb's copy has only in-frame clones and lacks some. The data contain tens of thousands of clones, 94% of them singletons. This specimen consisted of peripheral blood, obtained after pregnancy. The receptors derive from a female donor in good health, enrolled as a control in a pregnancy study. The CDR3 runs from the conserved cysteine through the conserved F or W. Fields, in order: J gene, clone size, D gene, V gene, CDR3 protein, CDR3 DNA. D genes are given only for firm matches. For some rows the clone size is stated as once, few or many, or as a class when expanded; others skip it.

J: TRBJ1-2
size: .
D: .
V: TRBV28
CDR3: CASSSSELGQGSHGYTF
DNA: .

J: TRBJ2-5
size: .
D: TRBD1
V: TRBV29-1
CDR3: CSVEGQGDVSETQYF
DNA: TGCAGCGTGGAAGGACAGGGGGACGTATCAGAGACCCAGTACTTC

J: TRBJ2-1
size: .
D: .
V: TRBV29-1
CDR3: CSVAGKNEQFF
DNA: TGCAGCGTTGCAGGGAAAAATGAGCAGTTCTTC

J: TRBJ2-1
size: .
D: .
V: TRBV4-1
CDR3: CASSQTKGGSEQFF
DNA: TGCGCCAGCAGCCAGACGAAAGGAGGGAGTGAGCAGTTCTTC

J: TRBJ2-6
size: .
D: TRBD1
V: TRBV18
CDR3: CASSPLGQGGSGANVLTF
DNA: TGTGCCAGCTCACCATTGGGACAGGGTGGCTCTGGGGCCAACGTCCTGACTTTC

J: TRBJ2-3
size: .
D: TRBD2
V: TRBV9
CDR3: CASSVFSGRAEVDTQYF
DNA: TGTGCCAGCAGCGTCTTTAGCGGGAGGGCCGAAGTAGATACGCAGTATTTT

J: TRBJ2-2
size: .
D: .
V: TRBV18
CDR3: CASSPLMDMNTGELFF
DNA: TGTGCCAGCTCACCCCTCATGGACATGAACACCGGGGAGCTGTTTTTT

J: TRBJ2-1
size: .
D: TRBD2
V: TRBV6-5
CDR3: CASSGGTSAYNEQFF
DNA: TGTGCCAGCAGTGGGGGGACTAGTGCCTACAATGAGCAGTTCTTC

J: TRBJ1-4
size: .
D: .
V: TRBV28
CDR3: CASSLRGLSEKLFF
DNA: TGTGCCAGCAGTTTAAGAGGGCTAAGTGAAAAACTGTTTTTT

J: TRBJ2-7
size: .
D: .
V: TRBV7-8
CDR3: CASSLSEMGTPVHEQYF
DNA: TGTGCCAGCAGCTTATCAGAAATGGGGACTCCCGTCCACGAGCAGTACTTC

J: TRBJ1-1
size: .
D: .
V: TRBV2
CDR3: CASSEAGAPGAFF
DNA: TGTGCCAGCAGTGAAGCGGGGGCGCCAGGGGCTTTCTTT

J: TRBJ1-4
size: .
D: .
V: TRBV6-5
CDR3: CASSIRATNEKLFF
DNA: TGTGCCAGCAGTATCAGGGCAACTAATGAAAAACTGTTTTTT

J: TRBJ2-3
size: .
D: .
V: TRBV5-1
CDR3: CASSLGETDTQYF
DNA: TGCGCCAGCAGCTTGGGCGAGACAGATACGCAGTATTTT

J: TRBJ2-3
size: .
D: .
V: TRBV29-1
CDR3: CSVESGTDTQYF
DNA: TGCAGCGTTGAATCCGGGACAGATACGCAGTATTTT

J: TRBJ1-1
size: .
D: .
V: TRBV30
CDR3: CAWSVPPSQGAFF
DNA: TGTGCCTGGAGTGTCCCCCCCAGTCAGGGAGCTTTCTTT

J: TRBJ2-6
size: few
D: .
V: TRBV18
CDR3: CASSDFTSSGANVLTF
DNA: TGTGCCAGCTCAGACTTTACGAGCTCTGGGGCCAACGTCCTGACTTTC

J: TRBJ2-7
size: .
D: TRBD1
V: TRBV18
CDR3: CASSPLPFRQGAEGEQYF
DNA: TGTGCCAGCTCACCGCTGCCATTCCGACAGGGGGCAGAGGGCGAGCAGTACTTC

J: TRBJ1-1
size: once
D: TRBD1
V: TRBV6-9
CDR3: CASVGGTPGGWMNTEAFF
DNA: TGTGCCAGCGTTGGGGGTACCCCAGGGGGCTGGATGAACACTGAAGCTTTCTTT

J: TRBJ1-2
size: .
D: TRBD1
V: TRBV6-5
CDR3: CASRPDRGYGYTF
DNA: TGTGCCAGCAGACCGGACAGGGGCTATGGCTACACCTTC

J: TRBJ1-5
size: .
D: .
V: TRBV27
CDR3: CASSLGGLGPQHF
DNA: TGTGCCAGCAGTTTAGGGGGCTTGGGGCCCCAGCATTTT

J: TRBJ1-4
size: .
D: .
V: TRBV6-1
CDR3: CASSDLGLSEKLFF
DNA: TGTGCCAGCAGTGACCTCGGACTGAGTGAAAAACTGTTTTTT

J: TRBJ2-7
size: .
D: TRBD1
V: TRBV10-3
CDR3: CAISTGDYEQYF
DNA: TGTGCCATCAGCACAGGGGACTACGAGCAGTACTTC

J: TRBJ2-1
size: .
D: .
V: TRBV5-6
CDR3: CASSLGRGTYNEQFF
DNA: TGTGCCAGCAGCTTGGGACGGGGGACCTACAATGAGCAGTTCTTC

J: TRBJ1-2
size: .
D: .
V: TRBV20-1
CDR3: CSAWSYGYTF
DNA: TGCAGTGCCTGGAGCTATGGCTACACCTTC

J: TRBJ2-2
size: .
D: TRBD1
V: TRBV27
CDR3: CASSLLAGGNTGELFF
DNA: TGTGCCAGCAGTTTATTGGCAGGGGGGAACACCGGGGAGCTGTTTTTT

J: TRBJ2-7
size: once
D: TRBD2
V: TRBV5-1
CDR3: CASSLAETSGSYEQYF
DNA: TGCGCCAGCAGCTTGGCCGAGACTAGCGGGAGCTACGAGCAGTACTTC

J: TRBJ2-5
size: once
D: .
V: TRBV19
CDR3: CASSISSAETQYF
DNA: TGTGCCAGTAGTATTTCTAGCGCCGAGACCCAGTACTTC